This is a list of T cell receptor beta chains from one sample in a study of blood T cell repertoires in COVID-19. The repertoire was sequenced with immunoSEQ multiplex PCR; TCRdb's copy has only in-frame clones and lacks some. The sample records 350,000 to 550,000 clones, 87% being singletons. Sequenced sample: PBMCs or T cells enriched from blood (not recorded which). Receptor source: a woman under 30 with acute COVID-19. Both conserved end residues are part of each CDR3. D genes are given only for firm matches. A clone size is listed for some rows: how often the clone was seen (once, few, many), or a class if it is expanded.

cdr3_nt	cdr3_aa	v_call	clone_size	j_call	d_call
TGCGCCAGCACTCCGGGACTCACGAACACTGAAGCTTTCTTT	CASTPGLTNTEAFF	TRBV10-2	-	TRBJ1-1	-
TGTGCCAGTAGTGCGACCGGGACTTCGAACACTGAAGCTTTCTTT	CASSATGTSNTEAFF	TRBV19	-	TRBJ1-1	-
TGTGCCAGCAGCATAGACTCCAACTCTGGAAACACCATATATTTT	CASSIDSNSGNTIYF	TRBV7-8	few	TRBJ1-3	-
TGTGCCAGCAGCTCCGGTGGCTCAGGGTTTAATAGCAATCAGCCCCAGCATTTT	CASSSGGSGFNSNQPQHF	TRBV7-9	-	TRBJ1-5	-
TGTGCCACCAGTGATTCGGATGGCTACACCTTC	CATSDSDGYTF	TRBV24-1	-	TRBJ1-2	-
TGTGCCAGCAGCTCAGGAGGGAGCGGAGCCCGGACCCAGTACTTC	CASSSGGSGARTQYF	TRBV7-9	-	TRBJ2-5	-
TGCGCCAGCAGCCAAGATCTTCCGTACCAAGAGACCCAGTACTTC	CASSQDLPYQETQYF	TRBV4-3	many	TRBJ2-5	-
TGTGCCAGTACCCGACAGGGATCCTACGAGCAGTACTTC	CASTRQGSYEQYF	TRBV6-5	-	TRBJ2-7	TRBD1
TGCAGCGTTGACCCGGGACAGGGTATTAACACCGGGGAGCTGTTTTTT	CSVDPGQGINTGELFF	TRBV29-1	-	TRBJ2-2	TRBD1
TGTGCCAGCAGTTACCCTGACACCGAGCAGTACTTC	CASSYPDTEQYF	TRBV6-2/TRBV6-3	-	TRBJ2-7	-
TGTGCCAGCAGCGTAGGGACTAGCGGGGGGCCGCAGTATTTT	CASSVGTSGGPQYF	TRBV9	-	TRBJ2-3	TRBD2
TGTGCCAGCAGTAAAACAGGGATCCCCTACGAGCAGTACTTC	CASSKTGIPYEQYF	TRBV27	-	TRBJ2-7	-
TGTGCCAGCAGCTTAGGGGACAGGGGACGGGGAAACACCATATATTTT	CASSLGDRGRGNTIYF	TRBV11-2	-	TRBJ1-3	TRBD1
TGTGCCAGTAGTATCGGCAGGGTAGCCAAAAACATTCAGTACTTC	CASSIGRVAKNIQYF	TRBV19	-	TRBJ2-4	-
TGTGCCATCAGTGTTTCGGCTAGCGGGAGTTACGAGCAGTACTTC	CAISVSASGSYEQYF	TRBV10-3	-	TRBJ2-7	TRBD2
TGTGCCAGCAGCCCCGGGTACTATTCCCGGGACAGGGGAGACGAGCAGTACTTC	CASSPGYYSRDRGDEQYF	TRBV14	-	TRBJ2-7	TRBD1
TGTGCCAGCAGTTTCCCCCAGACAGGGCATGAGCAGTACTTC	CASSFPQTGHEQYF	TRBV28	once	TRBJ2-7	TRBD1
TGTGCCAGTACCATATCTCAGGGGTATGGCTACACCTTC	CASTISQGYGYTF	TRBV19	-	TRBJ1-2	-
TGTGCCAGTAGTGAGCAGACAGGCAACACTGAAGCTTTCTTT	CASSEQTGNTEAFF	TRBV19	few	TRBJ1-1	-
TGTGCCAGCAGTGTGAGGGTTTACGACACTGAAGCTTTCTTT	CASSVRVYDTEAFF	TRBV2	-	TRBJ1-1	-
TGTGCCAGCAGCCCCGGGACTAGTGGCGGGGAGCTGTTTTTT	CASSPGTSGGELFF	TRBV14	-	TRBJ2-2	TRBD2
TGTGCCATCAGTGAGTCGACCGGGGGGCGCGCGGAGACCCAGTACTTC	CAISESTGGRAETQYF	TRBV10-3	-	TRBJ2-5	-
TGCGCCAGCAGCTTGAAAGCGGGGGGCACAGATACGCAGTATTTT	CASSLKAGGTDTQYF	TRBV5-1	-	TRBJ2-3	TRBD2
TGTGCCAGCAGTGAATATGTAGTAGACAGCGCCTACGAGCAGTACTTC	CASSEYVVDSAYEQYF	TRBV25-1	-	TRBJ2-7	-
TGTGCCAGCAGCCAAGATCGGCGGCAGCCCCAGCATTTT	CASSQDRRQPQHF	TRBV3-1/TRBV3-2	-	TRBJ1-5	-
TGTGCCACCAGCAGGTTGGGGCAAAGCGAGCAGTACTTC	CATSRLGQSEQYF	TRBV15	-	TRBJ2-7	-
TGCGCCAGCAGCCAAGACACACAGGATCAGCCCCAGCATTTT	CASSQDTQDQPQHF	TRBV4-3	-	TRBJ1-5	-
TGTGCCAGCAGCTCGAGATCCCAACTCACCGGGGAGCTGTTTTTT	CASSSRSQLTGELFF	TRBV3-1/TRBV3-2	once	TRBJ2-2	-
TGTGCCAGCAGCTTAGAGAGAGGCTCTGAAAAACTGTTTTTT	CASSLERGSEKLFF	TRBV5-6	-	TRBJ1-4	-
TGTGCCAGCAGCCGGAGGTCAACTAATGAAAAACTGTTTTTT	CASSRRSTNEKLFF	TRBV3-1/TRBV3-2	-	TRBJ1-4	-
TGTGCCAGCAGCTCGGAGAGGGAAAAACTGTTTTTT	CASSSEREKLFF	TRBV7-8	-	TRBJ1-4	-
TGTGCCAGCAGCCCCGGGACAGGGGTTGTTCAGCCCCAGCATTTT	CASSPGTGVVQPQHF	TRBV5-8	-	TRBJ1-5	TRBD1
TGTGCCAGCAGCCAAGATCCTAGCGACTACTACGAGCAGTACTTC	CASSQDPSDYYEQYF	TRBV4-2	-	TRBJ2-7	-
TGCGCCAGCAGCCTAAGACAGGGGGCGAGCGAGCAGTACTTC	CASSLRQGASEQYF	TRBV5-1	-	TRBJ2-7	TRBD1
TGTGCCAGCAGCCAAGAGTGGGGAGCTGGAAACACCATATATTTT	CASSQEWGAGNTIYF	TRBV14	-	TRBJ1-3	-
TGTGCCAGCAGTTTCAGGGGCTCACCCCTCCACTTT	CASSFRGSPLHF	TRBV27	-	TRBJ1-6	-
TGTGCCAGCAGTCCCCGGGACTATGGCTACACCTTC	CASSPRDYGYTF	TRBV28	-	TRBJ1-2	-
TGCGCCAGCAGTCTAACCCCGACAGAGAACACTGAAGCTTTCTTT	CASSLTPTENTEAFF	TRBV5-1	few	TRBJ1-1	-
TGTGCCAGTAGTACTTCCGACAGGAATCAGCCCCAGCATTTT	CASSTSDRNQPQHF	TRBV19	-	TRBJ1-5	-
TGCGCCAGCAGCCAGGAGAGACAGGGAACTAACTATGGCTACACCTTC	CASSQERQGTNYGYTF	TRBV4-1	-	TRBJ1-2	TRBD1
TGTGCCAGCAGTGAGGGAGCGAGCTATGGCTACACCTTC	CASSEGASYGYTF	TRBV12-3/TRBV12-4	-	TRBJ1-2	-
TGTGCCAGCTCACCCGGACAGGTGATCACTGAAGCTTTCTTT	CASSPGQVITEAFF	TRBV18	-	TRBJ1-1	TRBD1
TGTGCCAGCAGCTTAGGCGGGAGAGCATCCTACAATGAGCAGTTCTTC	CASSLGGRASYNEQFF	TRBV5-4	-	TRBJ2-1	TRBD2
TGCGCCAGCAGCTGGGGCGGGACAGGGGGCGTGAACACCGGGGAGCTGTTTTTT	CASSWGGTGGVNTGELFF	TRBV5-1	once	TRBJ2-2	TRBD1
TGTGCCAGCAGCTTGGGACAGGCGCTCAATCAGCCCCAGCATTTT	CASSLGQALNQPQHF	TRBV5-8	-	TRBJ1-5	-
TGTGCCACCCAGAGACAGGGGGCTAACGATGAGCAGTTCTTC	CATQRQGANDEQFF	TRBV24-1	-	TRBJ2-1	TRBD1
TGTGCCAGCAGTACCGGGACTAGCGGTTACGAGCAGTACTTC	CASSTGTSGYEQYF	TRBV6-6	-	TRBJ2-7	TRBD2
TGTGCCAGCAGAAGGGACAGGGGTAGTAGCAATCAGCCCCAGCATTTT	CASRRDRGSSNQPQHF	TRBV2	-	TRBJ1-5	TRBD1
TGTGCCTTGGGGACAGGGAGCGTGTACGAGCAGTACTTC	CALGTGSVYEQYF	TRBV30	-	TRBJ2-7	TRBD1
TGTGCCAGCAGTGTCCAATCTAGCGGGGGGATGGGTGCCCAGTACTTC	CASSVQSSGGMGAQYF	TRBV2	-	TRBJ2-5	TRBD2
TGTGCCAGCAGCTCGACGGGACTAGCGGTCCTCTCTGGGGCCAACGTCCTGACTTTC	CASSSTGLAVLSGANVLTF	TRBV5-6	-	TRBJ2-6	TRBD2
TGTGCCAGCAGACCCGGGACAACGGATGAAAAACTGTTTTTT	CASRPGTTDEKLFF	TRBV2	-	TRBJ1-4	-
TGTGCCAGCAGTTTGGGCCTCGTAGTGGTAGATACGCAGTATTTT	CASSLGLVVVDTQYF	TRBV28	-	TRBJ2-3	-
TGTGCCAGCAGCGTATTTGGCAGGGACACAGATACGCAGTATTTT	CASSVFGRDTDTQYF	TRBV9	-	TRBJ2-3	-